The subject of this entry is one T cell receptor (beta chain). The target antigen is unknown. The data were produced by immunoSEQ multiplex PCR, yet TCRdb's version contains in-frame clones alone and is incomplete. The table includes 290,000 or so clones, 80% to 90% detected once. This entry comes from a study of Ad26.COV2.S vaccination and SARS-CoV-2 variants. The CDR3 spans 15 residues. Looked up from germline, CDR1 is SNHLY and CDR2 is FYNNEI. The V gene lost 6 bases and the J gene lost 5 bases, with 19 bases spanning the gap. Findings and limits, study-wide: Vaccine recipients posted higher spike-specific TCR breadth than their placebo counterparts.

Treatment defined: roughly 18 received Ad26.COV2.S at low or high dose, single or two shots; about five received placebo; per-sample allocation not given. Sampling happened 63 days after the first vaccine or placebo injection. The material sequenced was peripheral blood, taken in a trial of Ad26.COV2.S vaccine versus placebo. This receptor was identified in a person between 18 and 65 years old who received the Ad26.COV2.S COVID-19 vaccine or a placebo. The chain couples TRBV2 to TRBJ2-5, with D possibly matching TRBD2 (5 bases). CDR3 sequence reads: CASSPQDSGVETQYF. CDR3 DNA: TGTGCCAGCAGCCCCCAGGACTCCGGGGTGGAGACCCAGTACTTC.